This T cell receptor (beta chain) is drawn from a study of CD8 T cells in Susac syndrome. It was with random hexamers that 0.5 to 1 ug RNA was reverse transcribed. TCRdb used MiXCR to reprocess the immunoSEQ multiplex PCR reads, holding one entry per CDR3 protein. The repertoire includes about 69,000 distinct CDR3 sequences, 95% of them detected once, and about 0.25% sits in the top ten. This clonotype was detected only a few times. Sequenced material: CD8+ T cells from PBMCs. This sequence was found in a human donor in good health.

The CDR3 is CASSAQDRVGNEQFF. The CDR3 nucleotides are TGTGCCAGTAGTGCTCAGGACAGGGTGGGCAATGAGCAGTTCTTC. This rearrangement joins TRBV19 to TRBJ2-1; 8 bases map to TRBD1. CDR1 and CDR2 from the germline V gene are LNHDA and SQIVND (reference sequence). V shed 5 bases, J shed 6 bases, and the junction held 9 bases outside the gene matches. This CDR3 has 15 residues.